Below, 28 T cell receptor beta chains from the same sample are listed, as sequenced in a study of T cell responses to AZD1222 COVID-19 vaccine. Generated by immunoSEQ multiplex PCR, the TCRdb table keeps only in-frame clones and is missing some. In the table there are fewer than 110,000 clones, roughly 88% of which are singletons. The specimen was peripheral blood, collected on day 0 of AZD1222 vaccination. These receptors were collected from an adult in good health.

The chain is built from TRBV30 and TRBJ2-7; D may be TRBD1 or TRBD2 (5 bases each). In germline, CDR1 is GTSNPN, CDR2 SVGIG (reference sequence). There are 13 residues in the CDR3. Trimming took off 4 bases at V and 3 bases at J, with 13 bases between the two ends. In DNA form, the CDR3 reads TGTGCCTGGACCGGGACGGGCAACTACGAGCAGTACTTC. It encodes CAWTGTGNYEQYF. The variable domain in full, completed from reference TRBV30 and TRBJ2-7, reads SQTIHQWPATLVQPVGSPLSLECTVEGTSNPNLYWYRQAAGRGLQLLFYSVGIGQISSEVPQNLSASRPQDRQFILSSKKLLLSDSGFYLCAWTGTGNYEQYFGPGTRLTVT.

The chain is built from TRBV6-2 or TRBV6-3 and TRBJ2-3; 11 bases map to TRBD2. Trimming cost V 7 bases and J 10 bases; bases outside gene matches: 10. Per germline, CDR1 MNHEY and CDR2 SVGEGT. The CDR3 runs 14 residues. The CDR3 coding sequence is TGTGCCAGCAACCCTAGCGGGGGGTTCGGGTCGCAGTATTTT. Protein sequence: CASNPSGGFGSQYF.

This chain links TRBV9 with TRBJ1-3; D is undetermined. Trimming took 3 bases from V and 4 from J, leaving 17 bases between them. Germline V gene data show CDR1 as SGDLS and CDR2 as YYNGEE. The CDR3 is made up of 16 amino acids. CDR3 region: CASSGWEEGRGNTIYF. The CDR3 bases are TGTGCCAGCAGCGGATGGGAAGAGGGTCGAGGAAACACCATATATTTT.

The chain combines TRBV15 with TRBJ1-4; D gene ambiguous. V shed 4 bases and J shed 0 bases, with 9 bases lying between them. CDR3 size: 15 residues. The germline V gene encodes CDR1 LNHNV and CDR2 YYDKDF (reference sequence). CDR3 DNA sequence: TGTGCCACCAGCACTGACCGGGCAACTAATGAAAAACTGTTTTTT. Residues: CATSTDRATNEKLFF.

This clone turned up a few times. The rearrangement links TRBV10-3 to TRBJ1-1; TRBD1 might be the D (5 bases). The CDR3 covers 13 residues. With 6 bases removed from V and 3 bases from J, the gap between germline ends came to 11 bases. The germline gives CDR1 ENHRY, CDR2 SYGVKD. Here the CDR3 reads CAIRQGEDTEAFF. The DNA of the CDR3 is TGTGCCATCAGGCAGGGCGAGGACACTGAAGCTTTCTTT.

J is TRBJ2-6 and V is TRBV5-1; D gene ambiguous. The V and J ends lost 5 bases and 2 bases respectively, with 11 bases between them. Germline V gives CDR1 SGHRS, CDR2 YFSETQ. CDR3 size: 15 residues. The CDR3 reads CASRVDQAGANVLTF. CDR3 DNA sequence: TGCGCCAGCAGAGTCGATCAGGCTGGGGCCAACGTCCTGACTTTC.

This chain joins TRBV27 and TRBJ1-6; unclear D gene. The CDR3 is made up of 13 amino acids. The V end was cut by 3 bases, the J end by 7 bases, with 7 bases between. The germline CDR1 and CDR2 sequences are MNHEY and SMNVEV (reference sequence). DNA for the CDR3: TGTGCCAGCAGTTTGGGAGTCAATTCACCCCTCCACTTT. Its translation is CASSLGVNSPLHF.

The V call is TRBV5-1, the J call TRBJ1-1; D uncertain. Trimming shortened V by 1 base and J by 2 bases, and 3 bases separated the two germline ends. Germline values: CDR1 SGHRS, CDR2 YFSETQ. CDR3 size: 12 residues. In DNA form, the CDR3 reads TGCGCCAGCAGCTTGACCAACACTGAAGCTTTCTTT. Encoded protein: CASSLTNTEAFF.

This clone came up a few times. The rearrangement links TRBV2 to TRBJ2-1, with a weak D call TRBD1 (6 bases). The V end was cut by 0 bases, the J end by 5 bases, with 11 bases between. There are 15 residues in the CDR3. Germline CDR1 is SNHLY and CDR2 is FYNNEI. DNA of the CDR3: TGTGCCAGCAGTGAAGCGTCTAAGGGGGACAATGAGCAGTTCTTC. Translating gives CASSEASKGDNEQFF.

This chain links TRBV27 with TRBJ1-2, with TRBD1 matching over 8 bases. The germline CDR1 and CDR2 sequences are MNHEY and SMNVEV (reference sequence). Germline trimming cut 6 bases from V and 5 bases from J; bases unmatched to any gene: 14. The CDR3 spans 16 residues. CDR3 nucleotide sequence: TGTGCCAGCAGCGCCTTCCCAGGGGGCATAGGGTATGGCTACACCTTC. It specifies CASSAFPGGIGYGYTF.

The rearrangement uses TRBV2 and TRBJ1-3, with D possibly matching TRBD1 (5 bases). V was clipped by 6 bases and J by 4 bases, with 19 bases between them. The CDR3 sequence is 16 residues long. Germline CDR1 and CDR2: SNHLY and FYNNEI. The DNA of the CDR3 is TGTGCCAGCAGGATTGACACAGGAATGCCCGGAAACACCATATATTTT. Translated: CASRIDTGMPGNTIYF.

DNA of the CDR3: TGTGCCAGCAGCGTAGGCCCTCTCACTAGCGGGGGGGCCCTTACGCAGTATTTT. Amino acid sequence: CASSVGPLTSGGALTQYF. This chain joins TRBV9 and TRBJ2-3; 13 bases match TRBD2. The CDR3 runs to 18 residues. V lost 0 bases and J lost 8; bases outside the gene matches: 12. Germline loops: CDR1 SGDLS, CDR2 YYNGEE.

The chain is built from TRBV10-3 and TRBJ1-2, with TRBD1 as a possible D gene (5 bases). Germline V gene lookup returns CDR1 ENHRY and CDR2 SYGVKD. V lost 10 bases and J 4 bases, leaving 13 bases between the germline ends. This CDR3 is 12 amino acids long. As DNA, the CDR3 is TGTGCCACCAATCCTCAGGGCTATGGCTACACCTTC. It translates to CATNPQGYGYTF.

In DNA, the CDR3 is TGTGCCAGCAAGCCGGGAGTTCCCGCCTACGAGCAGTACTTC. This sequence encodes CASKPGVPAYEQYF. The chain links TRBV2 to TRBJ2-7, with TRBD2 as a possible D gene (6 bases). Trimming pared 7 bases from V and 2 bases from J, leaving 15 bases between. The V gene's germline CDR1 is SNHLY and CDR2 FYNNEI. CDR3 size: 14 residues.

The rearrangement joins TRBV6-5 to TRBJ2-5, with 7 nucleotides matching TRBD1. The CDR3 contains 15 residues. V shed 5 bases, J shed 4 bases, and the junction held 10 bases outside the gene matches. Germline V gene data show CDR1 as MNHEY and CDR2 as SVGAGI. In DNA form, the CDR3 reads TGTGCCAGCAGTCACCCACAGGGGTACCGAGAGACCCAGTACTTC. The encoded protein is CASSHPQGYRETQYF.

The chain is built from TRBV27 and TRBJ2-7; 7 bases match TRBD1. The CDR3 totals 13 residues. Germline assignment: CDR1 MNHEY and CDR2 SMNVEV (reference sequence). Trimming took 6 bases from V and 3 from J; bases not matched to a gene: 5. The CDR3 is CASSRGQNYEQYF. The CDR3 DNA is TGTGCCAGCAGCAGGGGACAGAACTACGAGCAGTACTTC.

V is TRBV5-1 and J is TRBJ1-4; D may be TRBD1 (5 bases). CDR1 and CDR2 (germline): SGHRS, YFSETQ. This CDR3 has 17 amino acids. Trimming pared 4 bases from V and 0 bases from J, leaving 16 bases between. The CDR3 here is CASSRGGGPATNEKLFF. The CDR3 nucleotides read TGCGCCAGCAGCCGGGGTGGGGGTCCTGCAACTAATGAAAAACTGTTTTTT.

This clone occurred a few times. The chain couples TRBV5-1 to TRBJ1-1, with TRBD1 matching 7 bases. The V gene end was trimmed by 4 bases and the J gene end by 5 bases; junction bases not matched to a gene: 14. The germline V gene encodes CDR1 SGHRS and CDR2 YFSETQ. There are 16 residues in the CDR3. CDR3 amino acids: CASSPQGSDRATEAFF. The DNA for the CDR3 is TGCGCCAGCAGCCCGCAGGGGTCCGACAGGGCAACTGAAGCTTTCTTT. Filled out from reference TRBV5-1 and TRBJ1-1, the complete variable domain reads KAGVTQTPRYLIKTRGQQVTLSCSPISGHRSVSWYQQTPGQGLQFLFEYFSETQRNKGNFPGRFSGRQFSNSRSEMNVSTLELGDSALYLCASSPQGSDRATEAFFGQGTRLTVV.

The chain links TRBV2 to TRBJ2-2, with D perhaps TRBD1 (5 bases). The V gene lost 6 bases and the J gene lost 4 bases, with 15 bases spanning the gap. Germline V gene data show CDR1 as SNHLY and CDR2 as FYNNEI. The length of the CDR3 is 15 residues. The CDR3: CASREQVVVTGELFF. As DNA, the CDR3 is TGTGCCAGCAGAGAACAGGTGGTCGTCACCGGGGAGCTGTTTTTT.

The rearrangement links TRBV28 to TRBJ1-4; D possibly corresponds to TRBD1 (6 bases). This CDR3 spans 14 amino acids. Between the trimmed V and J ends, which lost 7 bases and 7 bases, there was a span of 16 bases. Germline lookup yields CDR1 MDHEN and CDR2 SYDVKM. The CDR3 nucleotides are TGTGCCAGCACCAGCTACAGGGCGGGTGAAAAACTGTTTTTT. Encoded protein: CASTSYRAGEKLFF.

The CDR3 spells CASTLLPATSYEQYF. CDR3 coding DNA: TGTGCCAGCACACTACTTCCAGCGACATCCTACGAGCAGTACTTC. V gene TRBV7-6 combines with J gene TRBJ2-7; D remains unclear. The V gene's germline CDR1 is SGHVS and CDR2 FNYEAQ. V lost 7 bases and J lost 1, with 17 bases in between. The CDR3 is made up of 15 amino acids.

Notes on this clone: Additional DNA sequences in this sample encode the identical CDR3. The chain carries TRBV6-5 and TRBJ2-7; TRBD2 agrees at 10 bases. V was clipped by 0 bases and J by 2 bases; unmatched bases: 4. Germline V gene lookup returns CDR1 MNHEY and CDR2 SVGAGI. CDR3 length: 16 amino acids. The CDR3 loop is CASSYSSGGQPYEQYF. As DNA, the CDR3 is TGTGCCAGCAGTTACTCTAGCGGGGGGCAACCCTACGAGCAGTACTTC.

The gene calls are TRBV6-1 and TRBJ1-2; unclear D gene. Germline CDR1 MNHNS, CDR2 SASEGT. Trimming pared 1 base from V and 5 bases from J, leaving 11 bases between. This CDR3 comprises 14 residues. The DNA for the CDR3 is TGTGCCAGCAGTGAAGAGGGCTCAGCTTATGGCTACACCTTC. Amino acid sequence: CASSEEGSAYGYTF.

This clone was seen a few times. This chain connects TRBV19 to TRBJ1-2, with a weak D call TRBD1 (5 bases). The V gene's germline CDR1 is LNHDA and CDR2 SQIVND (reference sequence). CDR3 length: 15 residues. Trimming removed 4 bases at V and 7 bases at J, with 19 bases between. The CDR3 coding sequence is TGTGCCAGTAGTACCGAAACAGGACCTCCCTTTGGCTACACCTTC. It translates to CASSTETGPPFGYTF.

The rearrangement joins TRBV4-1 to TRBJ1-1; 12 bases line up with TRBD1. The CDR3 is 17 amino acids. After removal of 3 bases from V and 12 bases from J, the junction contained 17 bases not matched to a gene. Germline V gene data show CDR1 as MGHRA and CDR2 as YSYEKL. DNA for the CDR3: TGCGCCAGCAGCCAGACTCCGGGACAGGGGGCTTTGTCTGAGACTTTCTTT. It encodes CASSQTPGQGALSETFF.

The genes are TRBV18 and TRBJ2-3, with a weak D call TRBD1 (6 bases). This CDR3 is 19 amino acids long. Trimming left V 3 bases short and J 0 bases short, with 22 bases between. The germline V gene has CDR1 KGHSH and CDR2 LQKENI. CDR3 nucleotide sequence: TGTGCCAGCTCACCCCACCCCCTCGTTCAGGGGATTAGCACAGATACGCAGTATTTT. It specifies CASSPHPLVQGISTDTQYF.

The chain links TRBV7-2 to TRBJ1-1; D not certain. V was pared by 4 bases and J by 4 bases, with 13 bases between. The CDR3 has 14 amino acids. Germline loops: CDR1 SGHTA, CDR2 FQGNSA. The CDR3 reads CASSWARGGTEAFF. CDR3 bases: TGTGCCAGCAGCTGGGCACGGGGAGGCACTGAAGCTTTCTTT. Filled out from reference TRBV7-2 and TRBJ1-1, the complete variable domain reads GAGVSQSPSNKVTEKGKDVELRCDPISGHTALYWYRQSLGQGLEFLIYFQGNSAPDKSGLPSDRFSAERTGGSVSTLTIQRTQQEDSAVYLCASSWARGGTEAFFGQGTRLTVV.

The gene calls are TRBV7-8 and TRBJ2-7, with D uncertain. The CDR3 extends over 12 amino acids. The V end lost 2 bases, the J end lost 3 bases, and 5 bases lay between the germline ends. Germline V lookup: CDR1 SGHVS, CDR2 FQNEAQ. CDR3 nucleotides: TGTGCCAGCAGCTTAATCAGCTACGAGCAGTACTTC. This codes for CASSLISYEQYF. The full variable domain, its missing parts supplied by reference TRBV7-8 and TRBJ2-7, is GAGVSQSPRYKVAKRGQDVALRCDPISGHVSLFWYQQALGQGPEFLTYFQNEAQLDKSGLPSDRFFAERPEGSVSTLKIQRTQQEDSAVYLCASSLISYEQYFGPGTRLTVT.